This T cell receptor beta chain emerged from a study of shared clonotypes between healthy human individuals. Regarding the study as a whole: Clonotype sharing across a few donors was observed for 5% to 6.5% of naive CD4 clonotypes.

The CDR3 loop spans 13 amino acids. V was shortened by 2 bases and J by 7 bases, with 8 bases between the two germline ends. The germline V gene encodes CDR1 SEHNR and CDR2 FQNEAQ (reference sequence). Profiling relied on immunoSEQ multiplex PCR, and the TCRdb table lists in-frame clones only, not all of them. The sample includes roughly 2.6 million clones, about 92% of them seen just once. Worth noting for this clone: The antigen remains undetermined.

Researchers partitioned CD4+ cells into CD45RA+ naive and CD45RA-negative memory subsets. The gene calls are TRBV7-9 and TRBJ2-2; perhaps TRBD2 as D (5 bases). The specimen was naive CD4+ T cells sorted from blood. The subset here: CD45RA+ positively selected. The receptor was derived from a man younger than 35 in good health. The CDR3 DNA follows: TGTGCCAGCAGCTTATCGAGGGTCGGGGAGCTGTTTTTT. Translation gives CASSLSRVGELFF.